Listed here are 30 T cell receptor beta chains from one sample, sequenced in a study of blood T cell repertoires in COVID-19. Sequenced by immunoSEQ multiplex PCR; TCRdb stores in-frame clones only, minus some. The sample carries roughly 87,000 clones, 86% recorded once. The material sequenced was peripheral blood. Every receptor here comes from a man aged 50 or older with active COVID-19.

The chain links TRBV3-1 (or the pseudogene TRBV3-2) to TRBJ2-5, with D perhaps matching TRBD2 (6 bases). Trimming shortened V by 5 bases and J by 4 bases, and 17 bases separated the two germline ends. This CDR3 has 15 amino acids. Germline V gene data show CDR1 as LGHDT and CDR2 as YNNKEL (reference sequence). The CDR3 sequence is CASSSRRVGGETQYF. In nucleotides, the CDR3 is TGTGCCAGCAGCTCTCGGAGAGTCGGGGGAGAGACCCAGTACTTC.

The chain has TRBV11-2 and TRBJ2-1; the D is unclear. Trimming stripped 3 bases from V and 7 bases from J, with 19 bases between. The CDR3 is 16 amino acids. CDR1 is SGHAT, CDR2 FQNNGV, per germline. In nucleotides, the CDR3 is TGTGCCAGCAGCTTGAGTTCAGTGGCAGGCAAAAATGAGCAGTTCTTC. Its protein is CASSLSSVAGKNEQFF.

The chain recombines TRBV7-8 with TRBJ2-7, with D maybe TRBD1 (5 bases). Germline V CDR1 and CDR2: SGHVS, FQNEAQ. CDR3 length equals 15 residues. Trimming removed 0 bases from V and 3 bases from J, with 12 bases in between. The CDR3 is CASSLAAGRNYEQYF. The DNA of the CDR3 is TGTGCCAGCAGCTTAGCGGCAGGGCGGAACTACGAGCAGTACTTC.

The chain is built from TRBV4-3 and TRBJ1-2; D is possibly TRBD1 (6 bases). Trimming cost V 0 bases and J 8 bases, with 28 bases left between them. The CDR3 has 19 residues. The V gene's germline CDR1 is LGHNA and CDR2 YSLEER. The chain's CDR3 is CASSQDLRPRTGPSGGYTF. The CDR3 DNA reads TGCGCCAGCAGCCAAGATCTGAGACCGAGAACAGGGCCCTCCGGGGGCTACACCTTC.

This chain uses TRBV3-1 (or the pseudogene TRBV3-2) with TRBJ2-7, with 9 bases matching TRBD2. V lost 2 bases to trimming and J lost 2 bases; unmatched junction nucleotides: 7. The V gene's germline CDR1 is LGHDT and CDR2 YNNKEL (reference sequence). The CDR3 is 16 amino acids. In DNA, the CDR3 is TGTGCCAGCAGCCAATCCCGAGCGGGGGGCGCCTACGAGCAGTACTTC. Protein product: CASSQSRAGGAYEQYF.

This clone was observed a handful of times. This chain links TRBV7-2 with TRBJ1-5; TRBD1 might be the D (5 bases). V dropped 2 bases and J dropped 3 bases, with 11 bases sitting between them. The CDR3 spans 15 residues. Germline loops: CDR1 SGHTA, CDR2 FQGNSA. CDR3 amino acids: CASSLQGALNQPQHF. CDR3 coding DNA: TGTGCCAGCAGCTTACAAGGGGCGCTCAATCAGCCCCAGCATTTT. Full variable domain (remainder filled in from reference TRBV7-2 and TRBJ1-5): GAGVSQSPSNKVTEKGKDVELRCDPISGHTALYWYRQSLGQGLEFLIYFQGNSAPDKSGLPSDRFSAERTGGSVSTLTIQRTQQEDSAVYLCASSLQGALNQPQHFGDGTRLSIL.

The chain is built from TRBV7-8 and TRBJ1-2, with D unclear. Germline V CDR1 and CDR2: SGHVS, FQNEAQ. The CDR3 loop spans 13 amino acids. The ends were cut back, 7 bases at V and 0 bases at J, with 9 bases in the middle. CDR3 coding DNA: TGTGCCAGCAAACCGGGTGCTAACTATGGCTACACCTTC. This codes for CASKPGANYGYTF.

The CDR3 bases are TGCGCCAGCAGCCCGGGAGATACCCGCACTACGGAGCAGTACTTC. Amino acid sequence: CASSPGDTRTTEQYF. The V call is TRBV5-1, the J call TRBJ2-7, with D perhaps TRBD2 (6 bases). Germline assignment: CDR1 SGHRS and CDR2 YFSETQ. This CDR3 has 15 amino acids. V shed 4 bases and J shed 7 bases, with 21 bases lying between them.

The chain links TRBV4-3 to TRBJ2-5; 8 nucleotides agree with TRBD1. Losses at the gene ends were 0 bases for V and 5 bases for J; bases not matched to a gene: 2. Germline CDR1 and CDR2: LGHNA and YSLEER. This CDR3 has 14 amino acids. CDR3 sequence reads: CASSQDRGLETQYF. In DNA form, the CDR3 reads TGCGCCAGCAGCCAAGACAGGGGGCTGGAGACCCAGTACTTC.

The chain couples TRBV3-1 (or the pseudogene TRBV3-2) to TRBJ2-7, with TRBD1 identical over 8 bases. Per germline, CDR1 LGHDT and CDR2 YNNKEL (reference sequence). The V segment lost 3 bases and the J segment 2 bases; nucleotides outside the gene matches: 0. This CDR3 has 13 amino acids. The CDR3 DNA sequence: TGTGCCAGCAGCCAGGACAGGGCCTACGAGCAGTACTTC. It specifies CASSQDRAYEQYF.

This chain links TRBV5-1 with TRBJ2-2; 7 bases map to TRBD2. The ends lost 1 base at V and 2 bases at J; junction bases unmatched: 5. CDR3 size: 16 residues. Germline values: CDR1 SGHRS, CDR2 YFSETQ. CDR3 in amino acids: CASSLFERGNTGELFF. The CDR3 nucleotides read TGCGCCAGCAGCTTGTTCGAGCGGGGAAACACCGGGGAGCTGTTTTTT.

V usage is TRBV6-5 and J usage is TRBJ1-4; D might be TRBD1 (6 bases). In germline, CDR1 is MNHEY, CDR2 SVGAGI. There are 13 residues in the CDR3. With 6 bases removed from V and 5 bases from J, the gap between germline ends came to 10 bases. The CDR3 DNA reads as TGTGCCAGCAGAGGGACACCGAATGAAAAACTGTTTTTT. It encodes CASRGTPNEKLFF.

This chain uses TRBV11-2 with TRBJ1-2, with 8 bases fitting TRBD1. The J segment lost 4 bases and the V segment lost 5 bases, leaving 3 bases of the junction unmatched. CDR3 length: 13 residues. Germline V lookup: CDR1 SGHAT, CDR2 FQNNGV. Here the CDR3 DNA reads TGTGCCAGCAGCCCGGACAGGGCCTATGGCTACACCTTC. Protein sequence: CASSPDRAYGYTF. The variable domain in full, completed from reference TRBV11-2 and TRBJ1-2, reads EAGVAQSPRYKIIEKRQSVAFWCNPISGHATLYWYQQILGQGPKLLIQFQNNGVVDDSQLPKDRFSAERLKGVDSTLKIQPAKLEDSAVYLCASSPDRAYGYTFGSGTRLTVV.

The V gene is TRBV28, the J gene TRBJ1-4; TRBD1 might be the D (6 bases). Between the trimmed V and J ends, which lost 6 bases and 6 bases, there was a span of 11 bases. This CDR3 region has 13 residues. Germline CDR1 reads MDHEN; CDR2 reads SYDVKM. CDR3 loop: CASRSTGHEKLFF. Written as DNA, the CDR3 is TGTGCCAGCAGAAGCACAGGGCATGAAAAACTGTTTTTT.

The chain couples TRBV7-2 to TRBJ2-2, with a weak D call TRBD2 (5 bases). Per the germline V gene, CDR1 is SGHTA and CDR2 is FQGNSA. The CDR3 runs 13 residues. V dropped 5 bases and J dropped 7 bases, with 11 bases sitting between them. CDR3 bases: TGTGCCAGCAGCCCCACTAGAGGCGGGGAGCTGTTTTTT. Its protein is CASSPTRGGELFF.

V and J are TRBV3-1 (or the pseudogene TRBV3-2) and TRBJ1-2; 7 bases align to TRBD1. Germline assignment: CDR1 LGHDT and CDR2 YNNKEL (reference sequence). The V and J ends lost 3 bases and 3 bases, in that order; junction bases with no gene match: 13. This CDR3 comprises 17 residues. The CDR3 here is CASSHARGNRNYYGYTF. The DNA of the CDR3 is TGTGCCAGCAGCCATGCCAGGGGGAACCGCAACTACTATGGCTACACCTTC.

This sequence joins TRBV27 and TRBJ1-2; 10 bases fit TRBD1. V was pared by 5 bases and J by 4 bases, with 7 bases of the junction left unmatched. CDR3 size: 15 residues. Germline V gene lookup returns CDR1 MNHEY and CDR2 SMNVEV (reference sequence). Here the CDR3 DNA reads TGTGCCAGCAGTGAACGGACAGGGGGTGTCTATGGCTACACCTTC. It encodes CASSERTGGVYGYTF.

The V call is TRBV4-2, the J call TRBJ2-7; TRBD2 matches at 10 bases. The V and J ends lost 0 bases and 5 bases, in that order; junction bases with no gene match: 4. Germline V gene data show CDR1 as LGHNA and CDR2 as YNFKEQ. The CDR3 length is 15 residues. CDR3 sequence reads: CASSQDLLAGDEQYF. CDR3 coding DNA: TGTGCCAGCAGCCAAGATCTGCTAGCGGGAGACGAGCAGTACTTC.

This sequence joins TRBV28 and TRBJ1-2; D is undetermined. CDR1 is MDHEN, CDR2 SYDVKM, per germline. V shed 7 bases and J shed 2 bases, with 17 bases lying between them. This CDR3 spans 15 amino acids. The CDR3 DNA follows: TGTGCCAGCACCAAACGCGGGCTCCGGAACTATGGCTACACCTTC. It codes for CASTKRGLRNYGYTF.

CDR3 sequence reads: CASSELGQGGPQHF. In nucleotides, the CDR3 is TGTGCCAGCAGTGAATTGGGACAGGGAGGTCCCCAGCATTTT. The chain couples TRBV6-1 to TRBJ1-5; 9 positions match TRBD1. Germline V lookup: CDR1 MNHNS, CDR2 SASEGT. V shed 2 bases and J 10 bases; nucleotides not matched to a gene: 6. The CDR3 contains 14 residues.

Here the CDR3 reads CASSRLGGASEKLFF. The CDR3 region has the DNA TGTGCCAGCAGCCGTTTAGGGGGCGCGAGTGAAAAACTGTTTTTT. The chain joins TRBV9 to TRBJ1-4; 7 bases align to TRBD1. V trimming: 4 bases; J trimming: 7 bases; junction bases outside the gene matches: 10. The length of the CDR3 is 15 residues. Germline-derived CDR1 and CDR2 are SGDLS and YYNGEE.

The chain recombines TRBV9 with TRBJ1-3; TRBD1 might be the D (5 bases). CDR3 length equals 18 residues. Looked up from germline, CDR1 is SGDLS and CDR2 is YYNGEE. V was pared by 0 bases and J by 0 bases, with 16 bases between. The CDR3 DNA reads as TGTGCCAGCAGCGTAGATGGGGGGTTAGGGGCCTCTGGAAACACCATATATTTT. This translates into CASSVDGGLGASGNTIYF.

The chain couples TRBV24-1 to TRBJ2-2; 8 bases map to TRBD1. V shed 5 bases and J 4 bases; nucleotides not matched to a gene: 5. Germline CDR1 and CDR2: KGHDR and SFDVKD. The CDR3 spans 15 residues. CDR3 region: CATSGRTGSTGELFF. CDR3 DNA sequence: TGTGCCACCAGTGGTCGGACAGGGTCCACCGGGGAGCTGTTTTTT.

The chain is built from TRBV10-3 and TRBJ2-3, with 9 bases fitting TRBD1. Germline loops: CDR1 ENHRY, CDR2 SYGVKD. The CDR3 has 14 amino acids. V trimming: 6 bases; J trimming: 4 bases; junction bases outside the gene matches: 5. CDR3 coding DNA: TGTGCCATCAGAGCGACAGGGGGTTCAGATACGCAGTATTTT. Translated, it gives CAIRATGGSDTQYF.

The chain uses TRBV18 and TRBJ1-1; D gene ambiguous. The ends were cut back, 4 bases at V and 7 bases at J, with 13 bases in the middle. CDR1 KGHSH and CDR2 LQKENI come from the germline V gene. CDR3 length: 13 residues. CDR3 nucleotides: TGTGCCAGCTCACGTCAATCCGAGGTTGAAGCTTTCTTT. It yields the protein CASSRQSEVEAFF. The whole variable domain, filled in from reference TRBV18 and TRBJ1-1, reads NAGVMQNPRHLVRRRGQEARLRCSPMKGHSHVYWYRQLPEEGLKFMVYLQKENIIDESGMPKERFSAEFPKEGPSILRIQQVVRGDSAAYFCASSRQSEVEAFFGQGTRLTVV.

The chain uses TRBV4-2 and TRBJ2-2; possible D gene TRBD2, 6 bases. This CDR3 spans 15 amino acids. In germline, CDR1 is LGHNA, CDR2 YNFKEQ. V lost 0 bases and J 4 bases, leaving 9 bases between the germline ends. The CDR3 loop is CASSQDRRGTGELFF. CDR3 DNA: TGTGCCAGCAGCCAAGATCGGCGGGGCACCGGGGAGCTGTTTTTT.

This clone was seen only once. The rearrangement joins TRBV5-1 to TRBJ2-1; 8 nucleotides match TRBD2. V trimming: 2 bases; J trimming: 4 bases; junction bases outside the gene matches: 2. Germline loops: CDR1 SGHRS, CDR2 YFSETQ. The CDR3 consists of 14 residues. The CDR3 here is CASSLAGEYNEQFF. CDR3 DNA: TGCGCCAGCAGCTTAGCGGGAGAGTACAATGAGCAGTTCTTC. The complete variable domain, with remaining parts taken from reference TRBV5-1 and TRBJ2-1, reads KAGVTQTPRYLIKTRGQQVTLSCSPISGHRSVSWYQQTPGQGLQFLFEYFSETQRNKGNFPGRFSGRQFSNSRSEMNVSTLELGDSALYLCASSLAGEYNEQFFGPGTRLTVL.

This clone was counted a single time. CDR3 amino acids: CASSPTRGPGNTEAFF. CDR3 nucleotides: TGTGCCAGCAGTCCAACCAGGGGGCCGGGGAACACTGAAGCTTTCTTT. The chain links TRBV28 to TRBJ1-1; 8 bases agree with TRBD1. Germline CDR1 is MDHEN and CDR2 is SYDVKM. Trimming cost V 5 bases and J 1 base; bases outside gene matches: 9. This CDR3 spans 16 amino acids.

This chain connects TRBV30 to TRBJ2-3; D is perhaps TRBD2 (7 bases). The CDR3 covers 14 residues. In germline, CDR1 is GTSNPN, CDR2 SVGIG (reference sequence). With 3 bases removed from V and 0 bases from J, the gap between germline ends came to 10 bases. The CDR3 loop reads CAWSGGLSTDTQYF. As DNA, the CDR3 is TGTGCCTGGAGCGGGGGGCTCAGCACAGATACGCAGTATTTT.

The chain combines TRBV29-1 with TRBJ2-1; 9 bases map to TRBD2. With 3 bases clipped from V and 6 bases from J, the junction kept 6 bases outside the gene matches. The CDR3 is made up of 14 amino acids. Germline V gene data show CDR1 as SQVTM and CDR2 as ANQGSEA. In DNA, the CDR3 is TGCAGCGTTGACAGACTAGCGGAAAGCAATGAGCAGTTCTTC. It codes for CSVDRLAESNEQFF.